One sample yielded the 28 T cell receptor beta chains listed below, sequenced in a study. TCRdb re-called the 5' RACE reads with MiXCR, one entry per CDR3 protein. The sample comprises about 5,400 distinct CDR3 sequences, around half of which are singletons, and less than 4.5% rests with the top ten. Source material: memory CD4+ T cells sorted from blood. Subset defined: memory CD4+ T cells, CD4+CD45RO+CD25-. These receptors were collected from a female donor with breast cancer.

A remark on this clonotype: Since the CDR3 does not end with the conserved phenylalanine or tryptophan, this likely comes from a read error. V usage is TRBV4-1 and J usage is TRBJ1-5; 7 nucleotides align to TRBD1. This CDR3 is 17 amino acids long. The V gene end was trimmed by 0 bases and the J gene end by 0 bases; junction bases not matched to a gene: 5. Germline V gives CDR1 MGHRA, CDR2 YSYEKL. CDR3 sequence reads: CASSQDPGQASNQPQHY. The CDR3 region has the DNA TGCGCCAGCAGCCAAGACCCCGGACAGGCTAGCAATCAGCCCCAGCATTAT.

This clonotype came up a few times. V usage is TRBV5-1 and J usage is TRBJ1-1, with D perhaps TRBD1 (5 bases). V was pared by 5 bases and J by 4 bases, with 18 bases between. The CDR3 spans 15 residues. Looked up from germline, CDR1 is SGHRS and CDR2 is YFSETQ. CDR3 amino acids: CASRRGAGEGTEAFF. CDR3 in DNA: TGCGCCAGCAGACGTGGGGCGGGGGAAGGCACTGAAGCTTTCTTT.

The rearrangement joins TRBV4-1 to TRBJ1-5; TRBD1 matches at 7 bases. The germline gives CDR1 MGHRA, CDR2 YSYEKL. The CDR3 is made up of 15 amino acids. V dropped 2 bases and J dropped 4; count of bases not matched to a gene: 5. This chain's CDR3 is CASSQPGTANQPQHF. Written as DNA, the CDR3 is TGCGCCAGCAGCCAACCCGGGACAGCTAATCAGCCCCAGCATTTT.

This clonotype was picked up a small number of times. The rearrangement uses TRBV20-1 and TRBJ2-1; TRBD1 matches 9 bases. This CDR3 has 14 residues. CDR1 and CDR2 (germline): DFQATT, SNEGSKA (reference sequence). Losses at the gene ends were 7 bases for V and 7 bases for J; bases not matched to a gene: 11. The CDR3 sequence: CSVTGGIYFNEQFF. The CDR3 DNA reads TGCAGTGTGACAGGGGGAATTTATTTTAATGAGCAGTTCTTC.

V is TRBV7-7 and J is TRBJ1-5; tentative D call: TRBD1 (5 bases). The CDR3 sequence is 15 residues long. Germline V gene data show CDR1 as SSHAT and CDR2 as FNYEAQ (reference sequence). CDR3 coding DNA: TGTGCTATTCCGGAGGGGACGTATAGCAATCAGCCCCAGCATTTT. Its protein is CAIPEGTYSNQPQHF.

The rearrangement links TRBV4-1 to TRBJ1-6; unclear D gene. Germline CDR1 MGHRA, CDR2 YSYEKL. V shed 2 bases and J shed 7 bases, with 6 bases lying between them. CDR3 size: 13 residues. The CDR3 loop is CASSQTLNSPLHF. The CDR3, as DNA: TGCGCCAGCAGCCAAACCTTAAATTCACCCCTCCACTTT.

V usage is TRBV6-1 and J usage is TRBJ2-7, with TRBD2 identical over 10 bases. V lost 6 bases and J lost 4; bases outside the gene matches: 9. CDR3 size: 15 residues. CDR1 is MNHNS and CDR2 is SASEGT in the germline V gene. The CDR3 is CASSLGASGGYEQYF. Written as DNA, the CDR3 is TGTGCCAGCAGCCTAGGGGCTAGCGGGGGATACGAGCAGTACTTC.

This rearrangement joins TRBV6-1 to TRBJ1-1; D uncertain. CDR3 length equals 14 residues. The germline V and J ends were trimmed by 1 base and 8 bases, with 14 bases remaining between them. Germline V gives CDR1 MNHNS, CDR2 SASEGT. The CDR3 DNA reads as TGTGCCAGCAGTGAAGGCTGGAGGGAGAGAGAAGCTTTCTTT. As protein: CASSEGWREREAFF.

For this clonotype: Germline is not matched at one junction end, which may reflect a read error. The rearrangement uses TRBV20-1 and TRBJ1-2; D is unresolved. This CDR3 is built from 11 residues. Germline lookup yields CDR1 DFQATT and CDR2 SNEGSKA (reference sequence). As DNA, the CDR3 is TGCAGTGCTAGTTCGGTAGATGGCTACGCCTTC. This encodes CSASSVDGYAF.

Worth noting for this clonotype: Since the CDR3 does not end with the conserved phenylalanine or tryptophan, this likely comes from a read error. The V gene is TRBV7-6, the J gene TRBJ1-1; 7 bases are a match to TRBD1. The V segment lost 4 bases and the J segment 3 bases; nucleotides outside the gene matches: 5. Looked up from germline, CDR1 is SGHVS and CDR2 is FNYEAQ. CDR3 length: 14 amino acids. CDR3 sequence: CASSSGDRDTEAFS. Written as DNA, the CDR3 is TGTGCCAGCAGCTCCGGCGACAGGGACACTGAAGCTTTCTCT.

The CDR3 loop reads CASSLYAGGNTEAFF. CDR3 DNA: TGTGCCAGCAGTTTATATGCCGGAGGCAACACTGAAGCTTTCTTT. This rearrangement joins TRBV12-3 or TRBV12-4 to TRBJ1-1; no definite D call. The V and J ends lost 2 bases and 2 bases respectively, with 12 bases between them. CDR3 length equals 15 residues.

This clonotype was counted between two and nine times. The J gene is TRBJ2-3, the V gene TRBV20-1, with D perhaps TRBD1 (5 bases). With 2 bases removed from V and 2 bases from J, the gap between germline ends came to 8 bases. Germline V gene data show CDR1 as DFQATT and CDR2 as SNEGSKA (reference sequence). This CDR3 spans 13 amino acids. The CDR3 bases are TGCAGTGCTAGATGGGGCCCCACAGATACGCAGTATTTT. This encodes CSARWGPTDTQYF.

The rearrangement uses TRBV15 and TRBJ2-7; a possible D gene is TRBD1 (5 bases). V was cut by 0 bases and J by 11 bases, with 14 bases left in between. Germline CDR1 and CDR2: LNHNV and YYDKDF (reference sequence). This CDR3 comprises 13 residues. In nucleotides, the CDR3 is TGTGCCACCAGCAGAGATCACGCAGGGATGAAGTACTTC. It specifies CATSRDHAGMKYF.

Written as DNA, the CDR3 is TGCGCCAGCAGCACTGGAGCGGGGTCAGATACGCAGTATTTT. This gives the protein CASSTGAGSDTQYF. J is TRBJ2-3 and V is TRBV5-1; 7 bases are a match to TRBD2. The CDR3 length is 14 residues. With 4 bases clipped from V and 4 bases from J, the junction kept 6 bases outside the gene matches. CDR1 is SGHRS, CDR2 YFSETQ, per germline.

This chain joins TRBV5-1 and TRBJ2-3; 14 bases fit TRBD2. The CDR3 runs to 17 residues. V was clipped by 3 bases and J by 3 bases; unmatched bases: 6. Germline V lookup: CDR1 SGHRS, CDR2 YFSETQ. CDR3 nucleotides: TGCGCCAGCAGCTCCGGACTAGCGGGGGGCCTAACAGATACGCAGTATTTT. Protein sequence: CASSSGLAGGLTDTQYF.

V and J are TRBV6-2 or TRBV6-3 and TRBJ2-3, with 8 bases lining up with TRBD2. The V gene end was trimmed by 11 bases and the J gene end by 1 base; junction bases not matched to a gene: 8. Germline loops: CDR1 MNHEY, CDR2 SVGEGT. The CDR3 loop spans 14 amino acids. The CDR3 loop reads CASNSGGGTDTQYF. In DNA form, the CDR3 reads TGTGCCTCAAACAGCGGGGGAGGCACAGATACGCAGTATTTT.

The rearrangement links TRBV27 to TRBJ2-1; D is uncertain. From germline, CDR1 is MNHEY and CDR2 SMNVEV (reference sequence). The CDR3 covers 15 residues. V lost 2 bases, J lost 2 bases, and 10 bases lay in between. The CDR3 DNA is TGTGCCAGCAGTTTAATGGCCCCAACCTACAATGAGCAGTTCTTC. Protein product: CASSLMAPTYNEQFF.

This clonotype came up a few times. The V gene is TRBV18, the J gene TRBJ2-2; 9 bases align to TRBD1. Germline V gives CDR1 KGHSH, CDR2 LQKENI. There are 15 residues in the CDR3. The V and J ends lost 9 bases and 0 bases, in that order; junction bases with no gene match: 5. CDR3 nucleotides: TGTGCCAGTTCCGGACAGGGGCCGAACACCGGGGAGCTGTTTTTT. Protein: CASSGQGPNTGELFF.

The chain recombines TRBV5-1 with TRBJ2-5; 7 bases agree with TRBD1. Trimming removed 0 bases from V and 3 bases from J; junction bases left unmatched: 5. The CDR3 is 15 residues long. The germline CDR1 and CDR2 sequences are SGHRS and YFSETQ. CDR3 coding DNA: TGCGCCAGCAGCTTGGGTGGGACAGCCGAAGAGACCCAGTACTTC. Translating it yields CASSLGGTAEETQYF. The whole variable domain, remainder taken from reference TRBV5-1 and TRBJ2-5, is KAGVTQTPRYLIKTRGQQVTLSCSPISGHRSVSWYQQTPGQGLQFLFEYFSETQRNKGNFPGRFSGRQFSNSRSEMNVSTLELGDSALYLCASSLGGTAEETQYFGPGTRLLVL.

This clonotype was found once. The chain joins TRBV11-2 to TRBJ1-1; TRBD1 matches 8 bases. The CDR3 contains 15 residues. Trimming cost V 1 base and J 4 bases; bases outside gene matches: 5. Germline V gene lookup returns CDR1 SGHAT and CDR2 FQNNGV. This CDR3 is CASSLAGGASTEAFF. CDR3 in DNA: TGTGCCAGCAGCTTAGCAGGGGGCGCCAGCACTGAAGCTTTCTTT.

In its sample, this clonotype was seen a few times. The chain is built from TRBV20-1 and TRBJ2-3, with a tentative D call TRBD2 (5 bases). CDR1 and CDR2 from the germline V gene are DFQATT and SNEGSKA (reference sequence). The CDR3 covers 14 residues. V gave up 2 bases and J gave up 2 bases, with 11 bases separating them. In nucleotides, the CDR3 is TGCAGTGCTAGAAGGCGGGCACTCACAGATACGCAGTATTTT. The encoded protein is CSARRRALTDTQYF.

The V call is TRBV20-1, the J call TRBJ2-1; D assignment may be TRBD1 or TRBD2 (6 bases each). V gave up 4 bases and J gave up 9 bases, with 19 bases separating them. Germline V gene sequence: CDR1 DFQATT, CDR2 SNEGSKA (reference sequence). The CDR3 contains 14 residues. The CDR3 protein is CSAKKGGRWGEQFF. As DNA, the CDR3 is TGCAGTGCTAAAAAGGGGGGACGGTGGGGTGAGCAGTTCTTC.

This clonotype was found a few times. CDR3 sequence (DNA): TGTGCCTGGAGTGTCAGGGGGGGTAACATTCAGTACTTC. Translating it yields CAWSVRGGNIQYF. This chain connects TRBV30 to TRBJ2-4; D may correspond to TRBD1 or TRBD2 (7 bases each). The CDR3 is 13 amino acids. Trimming shortened V by 0 bases and J by 7 bases, and 10 bases separated the two germline ends. Germline V gene lookup returns CDR1 GTSNPN and CDR2 SVGIG (reference sequence). Filled out from reference TRBV30 and TRBJ2-4, the complete variable domain reads SQTIHQWPATLVQPVGSPLSLECTVEGTSNPNLYWYRQAAGRGLQLLFYSVGIGQISSEVPQNLSASRPQDRQFILSSKKLLLSDSGFYLCAWSVRGGNIQYFGAGTRLSVL.

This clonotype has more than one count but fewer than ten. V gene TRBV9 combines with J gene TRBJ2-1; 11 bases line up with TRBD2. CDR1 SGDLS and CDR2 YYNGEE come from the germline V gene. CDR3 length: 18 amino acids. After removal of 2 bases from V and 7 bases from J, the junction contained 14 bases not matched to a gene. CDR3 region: CASSVTTGTSGRRNEQFF. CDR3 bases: TGTGCCAGCAGCGTCACAACCGGGACTAGCGGTCGAAGAAATGAGCAGTTCTTC. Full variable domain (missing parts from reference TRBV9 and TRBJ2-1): DSGVTQTPKHLITATGQRVTLRCSPRSGDLSVYWYQQSLDQGLQFLIQYYNGEERAKGNILERFSAQQFPDLHSELNLSSLELGDSALYFCASSVTTGTSGRRNEQFFGPGTRLTVL.

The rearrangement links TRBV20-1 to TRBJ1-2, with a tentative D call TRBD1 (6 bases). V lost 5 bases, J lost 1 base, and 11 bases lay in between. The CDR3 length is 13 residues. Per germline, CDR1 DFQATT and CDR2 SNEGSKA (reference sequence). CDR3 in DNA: TGCAGTGCTGGAGGACAGAATAACTATGGCTACACCTTC. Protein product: CSAGGQNNYGYTF.

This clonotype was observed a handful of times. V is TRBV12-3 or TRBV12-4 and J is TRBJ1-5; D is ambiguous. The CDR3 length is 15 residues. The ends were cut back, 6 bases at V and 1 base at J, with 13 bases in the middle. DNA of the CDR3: TGTGCCAGCAGCCGTGCTATCGGGAGCAATCAGCCCCAGCATTTT. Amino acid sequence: CASSRAIGSNQPQHF.

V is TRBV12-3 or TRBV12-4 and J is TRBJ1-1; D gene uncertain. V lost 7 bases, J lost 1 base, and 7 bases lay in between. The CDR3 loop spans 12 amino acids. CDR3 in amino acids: CASTFGNTEAFF. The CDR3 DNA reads TGTGCCAGCACCTTTGGGAACACTGAAGCTTTCTTT.

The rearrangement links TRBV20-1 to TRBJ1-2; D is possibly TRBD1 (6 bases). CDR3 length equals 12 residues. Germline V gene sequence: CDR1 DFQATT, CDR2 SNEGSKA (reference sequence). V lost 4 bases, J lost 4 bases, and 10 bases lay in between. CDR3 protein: CSAIVGGYGYTF. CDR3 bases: TGCAGTGCTATTGTAGGGGGCTATGGCTACACCTTC.